This T cell receptor (beta chain) was observed in a study of OX40 agonist ivuxolimab in advanced cancers. Whole-study context: Patients in dose escalation had liver, melanoma, kidney or head and neck cancers. Findings and caveats of the study: Clonal expansion was seen in CD4+ and CD8+ blood T cells by week 6 at 0.1 to 3.0 mg/kg.

Collection of blood occurred at baseline, at cycle 4 day 1, and at cycle 7 day 1. The CDR3 contains 13 residues. Germline values: CDR1 LNHNV, CDR2 YYDKDF (reference sequence). V lost 0 bases to trimming and J lost 11 bases, with 13 bases between them. As to this clone: Its antigen is unknown.

The method was immunoSEQ multiplex PCR; TCRdb's version includes in-frame clones alone and lacks a portion of them. The table has roughly 37,000 clones, around three quarters seen once; the top ten hold around 20%. This clonotype was sampled from an adult with an advanced solid tumor such as melanoma, head and neck, liver or kidney cancer. Here the sequenced sample was CD4+ or CD8+ T cells sorted from blood, taken in a trial of the OX40 agonist ivuxolimab. V is TRBV15 and J is TRBJ1-1, with a tentative D call TRBD1 (6 bases). For the CDR3, the DNA is TGTGCCACCAGCAGAGATGTACAGGGCTCGGCTTTCTTT. This encodes CATSRDVQGSAFF.